These 14 T cell receptor beta chains came from one sample sequenced in a study of Ad26.COV2.S vaccination and SARS-CoV-2 variants. Sequenced by immunoSEQ multiplex PCR; TCRdb stores in-frame clones only, minus some. The sample carries around 350,000 clones, around 84% recorded once. Treatment denoted: roughly 18 received Ad26.COV2.S at low or high dose, single or two shots; 5 received placebo; per-sample allocation not given. Sampling was performed 63 days after the first vaccine or placebo injection. The source material was peripheral blood, sampled in a trial of Ad26.COV2.S vaccine versus placebo. The receptors come from a person aged 18-60 years who received the Ad26.COV2.S COVID-19 vaccine or a placebo.

A few counts support this clone. V is TRBV19 and J is TRBJ1-1; perhaps TRBD1 as D (5 bases). V was pared by 7 bases and J by 3 bases, with 15 bases between. The CDR3 is 14 residues long. Germline V gene sequence: CDR1 LNHDA, CDR2 SQIVND (reference sequence). CDR3 coding DNA: TGTGCCAGTATTACGAGGGGAGGGGACACTGAAGCTTTCTTT. Its protein is CASITRGGDTEAFF.

The V call is TRBV7-2, the J call TRBJ2-5, with D perhaps TRBD1 or TRBD2 (5 bases each). There are 15 residues in the CDR3. Germline V gene data show CDR1 as SGHTA and CDR2 as FQGNSA. V lost 3 bases and J lost 5, with 16 bases in between. The CDR3 DNA reads TGTGCCAGCAGCTTCTCAGGGAGTGGCAGCGAGACCCAGTACTTC. Its translation is CASSFSGSGSETQYF.

J is TRBJ2-2 and V is TRBV19, with TRBD2 identical over 12 bases. The CDR3 loop spans 19 amino acids. The junction had 12 bases not matched to a gene; V was cut back by 6 bases and J by 1 base. Germline V gene sequence: CDR1 LNHDA, CDR2 SQIVND (reference sequence). The CDR3 nucleotides read TGTGCCAGTAGCCGCAGACTAGCGGGAGTCCTCATGAACACCGGGGAGCTGTTTTTT. It codes for CASSRRLAGVLMNTGELFF.

The rearrangement joins TRBV7-6 to TRBJ1-2; 7 nucleotides match TRBD1. Germline CDR1 SGHVS, CDR2 FNYEAQ. The CDR3 has 16 residues. Unmatched junction bases numbered 9, after V lost 4 bases and J lost 1 base. The chain's CDR3 is CASSSLRGQGNYGYTF. The CDR3 DNA is TGTGCCAGCAGCTCCCTTAGGGGGCAGGGTAACTATGGCTACACCTTC.

The sample holds one count of this clone. J is TRBJ2-1 and V is TRBV3-1 (or the pseudogene TRBV3-2); 7 bases fit TRBD2. This CDR3 spans 15 amino acids. With V trimmed by 7 bases and J by 5 bases, 11 bases remained unmatched. From germline, CDR1 is LGHDT and CDR2 YNNKEL (reference sequence). CDR3 nucleotide sequence: TGTGCCAGCACCCAGGGAGGGGCTCGTAACAATGAGCAGTTCTTC. Translating it yields CASTQGGARNNEQFF.

This clone was observed once. This chain uses TRBV19 with TRBJ2-7; either TRBD1 or TRBD2 may fit D (5 bases each). V lost 3 bases and J lost 7, with 16 bases in between. This CDR3 comprises 14 residues. Per the germline V gene, CDR1 is LNHDA and CDR2 is SQIVND (reference sequence). CDR3 in amino acids: CASSMSGLSGEQYF. The CDR3 DNA sequence: TGTGCCAGTAGTATGTCAGGGTTATCGGGGGAGCAGTACTTC.

DNA for the CDR3: TGCGCCAGCAGCCAGGGGATAGACAGACCAAATCAGCCCCAGCATTTT. It translates to CASSQGIDRPNQPQHF. The chain is built from TRBV4-3 and TRBJ1-5; D perhaps matches TRBD1 (5 bases). CDR1 LGHNA and CDR2 YSLEER come from the germline V gene. V lost 3 bases and J 4 bases, leaving 16 bases between the germline ends. CDR3 length: 16 amino acids.

The V and J genes are TRBV18 and TRBJ2-7; no firm D call. This CDR3 has 16 residues. Germline CDR1 KGHSH, CDR2 LQKENI. V lost 3 bases and J lost 3, with 18 bases in between. CDR3 bases: TGTGCCAGCTCACCCTCCGGTGGGGTATGGCTCTACGAGCAGTACTTC. It codes for CASSPSGGVWLYEQYF.

The chain is built from TRBV9 and TRBJ2-2; TRBD1 aligns across 10 bases. CDR1 SGDLS and CDR2 YYNGEE come from the germline V gene. Losses at the gene ends were 3 bases for V and 6 bases for J; bases not matched to a gene: 11. The CDR3 covers 17 residues. Written as DNA, the CDR3 is TGTGCCAGCAGCGCAGACCCCGGGACAGGGGTGGCCGGGGAGCTGTTTTTT. As protein: CASSADPGTGVAGELFF. The full variable domain, completed using reference TRBV9 and TRBJ2-2, is DSGVTQTPKHLITATGQRVTLRCSPRSGDLSVYWYQQSLDQGLQFLIQYYNGEERAKGNILERFSAQQFPDLHSELNLSSLELGDSALYFCASSADPGTGVAGELFFGEGSRLTVL.

This sequence joins TRBV9 and TRBJ2-1, with a weak D call TRBD1 (5 bases). Germline V gene data show CDR1 as SGDLS and CDR2 as YYNGEE. The ends were cut back, 6 bases at V and 4 bases at J, with 14 bases in the middle. The CDR3 runs 14 residues. The CDR3 sequence: CASNWGGSYNEQFF. CDR3 DNA: TGTGCCAGCAATTGGGGCGGTTCGTACAATGAGCAGTTCTTC. Supplemented by reference TRBV9 and TRBJ2-1, the full variable domain reads DSGVTQTPKHLITATGQRVTLRCSPRSGDLSVYWYQQSLDQGLQFLIQYYNGEERAKGNILERFSAQQFPDLHSELNLSSLELGDSALYFCASNWGGSYNEQFFGPGTRLTVL.

CDR3 region: CASRWGAYGYTF. CDR3 in DNA: TGTGCCAGCAGGTGGGGGGCTTATGGCTACACCTTC. The rearrangement links TRBV5-6 to TRBJ1-2; tentative D call: TRBD1 (6 bases). Germline values: CDR1 SGHDT, CDR2 YYEEEE. The germline V and J ends were trimmed by 5 bases and 5 bases, with 10 bases remaining between them. The length of the CDR3 is 12 residues. Full variable domain (remainder filled in from reference TRBV5-6 and TRBJ1-2): DAGVTQSPTHLIKTRGQQVTLRCSPKSGHDTVSWYQQALGQGPQFIFQYYEEEERQRGNFPDRFSGHQFPNYSSELNVNALLLGDSALYLCASRWGAYGYTFGSGTRLTVV.

V is TRBV30 and J is TRBJ2-3, with 8 bases that match TRBD1. The CDR3 length is 15 residues. The germline CDR1 and CDR2 sequences are GTSNPN and SVGIG (reference sequence). The V gene end was trimmed by 2 bases and the J gene end by 3 bases; junction bases not matched to a gene: 7. CDR3 nucleotide sequence: TGTGCCTGGAGTCGTGGACAGGGTGAGACAGATACGCAGTATTTT. This encodes CAWSRGQGETDTQYF.

The chain joins TRBV5-6 to TRBJ2-3, with 8 bases aligning to TRBD2. The CDR3 extends over 17 amino acids. Germline V lookup: CDR1 SGHDT, CDR2 YYEEEE. V lost 4 bases to trimming and J lost 2 bases; unmatched junction nucleotides: 12. The CDR3 DNA follows: TGTGCCAGCAGCCAGATTCTCAGTAGCGGGAACACAGATACGCAGTATTTT. Translation gives CASSQILSSGNTDTQYF.

V gene TRBV7-7 combines with J gene TRBJ2-1; 10 bases line up with TRBD2. Germline V gene lookup returns CDR1 SSHAT and CDR2 FNYEAQ (reference sequence). This CDR3 is 17 amino acids long. The V and J ends lost 4 bases and 0 bases, in that order; junction bases with no gene match: 6. This chain's CDR3 is CASSSTSGVSSYNEQFF. CDR3 DNA sequence: TGTGCCAGCAGCTCCACTAGCGGGGTGAGCTCCTACAATGAGCAGTTCTTC.